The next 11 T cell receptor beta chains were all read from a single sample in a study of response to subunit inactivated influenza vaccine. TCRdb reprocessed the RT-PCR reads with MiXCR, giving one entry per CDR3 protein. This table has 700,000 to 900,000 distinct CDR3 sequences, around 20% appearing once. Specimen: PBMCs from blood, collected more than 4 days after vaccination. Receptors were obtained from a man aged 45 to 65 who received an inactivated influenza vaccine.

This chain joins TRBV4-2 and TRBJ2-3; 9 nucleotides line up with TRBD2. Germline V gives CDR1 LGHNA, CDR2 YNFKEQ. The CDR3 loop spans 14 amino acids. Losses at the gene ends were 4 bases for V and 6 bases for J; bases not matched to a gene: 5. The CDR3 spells CASSPGTSLDTQYF. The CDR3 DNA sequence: TGTGCCAGCAGCCCCGGGACTAGCCTGGATACGCAGTATTTT.

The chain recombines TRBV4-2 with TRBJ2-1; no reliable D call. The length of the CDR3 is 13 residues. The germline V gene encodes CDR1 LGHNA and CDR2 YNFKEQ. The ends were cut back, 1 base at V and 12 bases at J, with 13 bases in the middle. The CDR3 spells CASSQGPTVGQFF. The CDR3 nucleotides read TGTGCCAGCAGCCAAGGTCCAACCGTTGGGCAGTTCTTC.

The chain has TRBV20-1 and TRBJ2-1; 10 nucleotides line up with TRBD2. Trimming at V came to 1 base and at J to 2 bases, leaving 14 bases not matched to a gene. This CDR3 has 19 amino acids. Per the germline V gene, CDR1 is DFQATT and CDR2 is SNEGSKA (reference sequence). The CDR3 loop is CSARAGLAENFDTYNEQFF. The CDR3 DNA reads TGCAGTGCTAGAGCCGGACTAGCGGAGAACTTTGATACCTACAATGAGCAGTTCTTC.

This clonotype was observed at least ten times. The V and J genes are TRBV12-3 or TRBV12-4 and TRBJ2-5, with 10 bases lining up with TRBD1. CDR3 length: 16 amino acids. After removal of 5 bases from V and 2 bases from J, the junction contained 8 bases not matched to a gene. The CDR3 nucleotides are TGTGCCAGCAGTACATACGGACAGGGGGGACAAGAGACCCAGTACTTC. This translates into CASSTYGQGGQETQYF.

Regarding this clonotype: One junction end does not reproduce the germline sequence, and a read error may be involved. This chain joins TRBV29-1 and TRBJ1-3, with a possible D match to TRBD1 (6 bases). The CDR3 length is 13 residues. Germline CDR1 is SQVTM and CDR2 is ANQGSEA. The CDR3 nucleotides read TGCAGCGTTGGGACAGACTCTAGAAACACCATATATTTT. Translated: CSVGTDSRNTIYF.

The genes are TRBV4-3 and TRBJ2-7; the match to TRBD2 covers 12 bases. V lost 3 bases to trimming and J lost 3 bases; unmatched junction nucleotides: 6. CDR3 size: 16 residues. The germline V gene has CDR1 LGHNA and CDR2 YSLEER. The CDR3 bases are TGCGCCAGCAGCCAGCTACTAGCGGGAGGAAGCTACGAGCAGTACTTC. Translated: CASSQLLAGGSYEQYF.

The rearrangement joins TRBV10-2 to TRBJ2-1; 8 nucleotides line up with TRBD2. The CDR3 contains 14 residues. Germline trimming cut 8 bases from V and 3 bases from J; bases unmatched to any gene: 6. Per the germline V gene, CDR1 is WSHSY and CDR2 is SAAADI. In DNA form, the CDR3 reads TGCGCCAGCTTGGACGGGGGGGGCTACAATGAGCAGTTCTTC. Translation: CASLDGGGYNEQFF.

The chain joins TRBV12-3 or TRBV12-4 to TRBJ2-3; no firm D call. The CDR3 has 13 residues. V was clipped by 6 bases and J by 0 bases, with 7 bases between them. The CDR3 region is CASRPSSTDTQYF. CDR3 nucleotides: TGTGCCAGCAGACCATCTAGCACAGATACGCAGTATTTT.

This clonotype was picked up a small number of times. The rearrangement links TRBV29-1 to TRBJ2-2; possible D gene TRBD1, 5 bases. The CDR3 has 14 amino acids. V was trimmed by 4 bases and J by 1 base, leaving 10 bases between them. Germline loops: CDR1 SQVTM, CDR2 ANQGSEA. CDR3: CSVGWTRNTGELFF. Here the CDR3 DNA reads TGCAGCGTTGGATGGACAAGGAACACCGGGGAGCTGTTTTTT.

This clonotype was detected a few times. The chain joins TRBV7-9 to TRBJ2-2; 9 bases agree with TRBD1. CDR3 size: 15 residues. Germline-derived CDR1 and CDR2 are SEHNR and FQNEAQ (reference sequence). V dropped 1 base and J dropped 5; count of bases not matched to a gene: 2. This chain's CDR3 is CASSLGQGETGELFF. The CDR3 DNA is TGTGCCAGCAGCTTAGGACAGGGGGAGACCGGGGAGCTGTTTTTT.

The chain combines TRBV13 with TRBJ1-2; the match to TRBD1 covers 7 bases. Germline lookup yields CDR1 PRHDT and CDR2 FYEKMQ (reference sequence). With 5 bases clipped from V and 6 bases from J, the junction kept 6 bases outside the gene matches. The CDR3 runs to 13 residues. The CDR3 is CASSDRVLDGYTF. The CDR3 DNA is TGTGCCAGCAGCGACAGGGTGCTCGATGGCTACACCTTC. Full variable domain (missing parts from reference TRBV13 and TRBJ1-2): AAGVIQSPRHLIKEKRETATLKCYPIPRHDTVYWYQQGPGQDPQFLISFYEKMQSDKGSIPDRFSAQQFSDYHSELNMSSLELGDSALYFCASSDRVLDGYTFGSGTRLTVV.